This TCR beta chain was observed in a study of long-term antiretroviral therapy in people with HIV. Overall study: About a decade before 2015, the earliest samples were taken when ART was typically delayed. Study-wide findings and caveats: Patients on ART gained diversity, which nonetheless stayed below transplant donor controls.

Worth noting for this clone: Its cognate antigen is unknown.

Samples held about 0.85-11 million cryopreserved PBMC before DNA extraction. The CDR3 is 18 residues long. Germline CDR1 and CDR2: GTSNPN and SVGIG (reference sequence). Trimming removed 0 bases from V and 0 bases from J, with 15 bases in between. They ran version v3.0 of the immunoSEQ assay at survey level. TCRdb's table, derived via immunoSEQ multiplex PCR, lists solely in-frame clones and lacks some. The sample contains around 28,000 clones, around 83% of which appear only once. V usage is TRBV30 and J usage is TRBJ2-6, with a possible D match to TRBD2 (5 bases). This specimen consisted of unsorted PBMCs, obtained 0.8 years after starting antiretroviral therapy. This receptor was taken from a woman in her 30s with HIV. For the CDR3, the DNA is TGTGCCTGGAGTGTAGCGGTTACTTCAAGCTCTGGGGCCAACGTCCTGACTTTC. The encoded protein is CAWSVAVTSSSGANVLTF.